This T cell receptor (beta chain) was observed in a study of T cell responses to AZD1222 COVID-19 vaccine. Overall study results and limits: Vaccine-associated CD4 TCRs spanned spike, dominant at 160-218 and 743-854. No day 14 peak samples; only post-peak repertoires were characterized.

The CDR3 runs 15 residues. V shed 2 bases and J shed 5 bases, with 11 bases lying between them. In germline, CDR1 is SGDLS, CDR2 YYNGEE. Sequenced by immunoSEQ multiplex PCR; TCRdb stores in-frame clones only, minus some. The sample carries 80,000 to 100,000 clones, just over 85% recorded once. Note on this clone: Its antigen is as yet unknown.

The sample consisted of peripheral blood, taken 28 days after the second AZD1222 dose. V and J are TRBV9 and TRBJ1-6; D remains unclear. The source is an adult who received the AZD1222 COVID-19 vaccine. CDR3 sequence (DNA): TGTGCCAGCAGCGTTGGATGGCTGAATAATTCACCCCTCCACTTT. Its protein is CASSVGWLNNSPLHF. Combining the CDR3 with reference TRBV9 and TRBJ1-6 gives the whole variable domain DSGVTQTPKHLITATGQRVTLRCSPRSGDLSVYWYQQSLDQGLQFLIQYYNGEERAKGNILERFSAQQFPDLHSELNLSSLELGDSALYFCASSVGWLNNSPLHFGNGTRLTVT.